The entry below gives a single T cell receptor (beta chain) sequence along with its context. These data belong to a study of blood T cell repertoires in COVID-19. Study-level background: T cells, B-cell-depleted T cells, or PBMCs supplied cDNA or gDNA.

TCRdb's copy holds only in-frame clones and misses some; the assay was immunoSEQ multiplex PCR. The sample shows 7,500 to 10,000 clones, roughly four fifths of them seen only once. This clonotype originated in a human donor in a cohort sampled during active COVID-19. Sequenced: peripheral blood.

CDR3 in amino acids: CASSSETGGNQPQHF. In nucleotides, the CDR3 is TGTGCCAGCAGCTCAGAAACAGGGGGCAATCAGCCCCAGCATTTT. This chain joins TRBV3-1 (or the pseudogene TRBV3-2) and TRBJ1-5, with 7 bases lining up with TRBD1. J lost 2 bases, V lost 5 bases, and 6 bases had no gene match. Germline V gene lookup returns CDR1 LGHDT and CDR2 YNNKEL (reference sequence). CDR3 length equals 15 residues.